This entry lists 31 T cell receptor beta chains sequenced from one sample in a study of shared clonotypes between healthy human individuals. Data came from immunoSEQ multiplex PCR; TCRdb stores just in-frame clones and leaves some out. The table has millions of clones, over 90% seen once; the top ten hold 0.39%. Sequenced material: naive CD4+ T cells from PBMCs. Stated subset: CD45RA+ positively selected. The receptors derive from a man between 18 and 35 years old in good health. Some clones in this sample may be carry-over from other donors' samples.

In DNA, the CDR3 is TGTGCCAGCAGTCCACGACTAGCGGGATACCAAGAGACCCAGTACTTC. Its protein is CASSPRLAGYQETQYF. The rearrangement joins TRBV27 to TRBJ2-5; TRBD2 matches at 11 bases. From germline, CDR1 is MNHEY and CDR2 SMNVEV (reference sequence). V lost 5 bases and J lost 0; bases outside the gene matches: 5. The CDR3 sequence is 16 residues long.

The genes are TRBV28 and TRBJ1-2; D unresolved. The CDR3 covers 14 residues. The V gene lost 7 bases and the J gene lost 4 bases, with 16 bases spanning the gap. CDR1 is MDHEN, CDR2 SYDVKM, per germline. Here the CDR3 reads CASTDGPASYGYTF. As DNA, the CDR3 is TGTGCCAGCACCGATGGACCTGCTAGCTATGGCTACACCTTC.

A few counts support this clone. V gene TRBV7-3 combines with J gene TRBJ2-3; TRBD1 matches 7 bases. V lost 4 bases and J lost 4; bases outside the gene matches: 2. Germline V lookup: CDR1 SGHTA, CDR2 FQGTGA. The CDR3 consists of 13 residues. The CDR3 DNA follows: TGTGCCAGCAGCTCCCAGGGGGCAGATACGCAGTATTTT. It yields the protein CASSSQGADTQYF.

The chain uses TRBV7-2 and TRBJ2-7, with a tentative D call TRBD1 (6 bases). This CDR3 spans 16 amino acids. The V end was cut by 5 bases, the J end by 0 bases, with 17 bases between. Germline CDR1 SGHTA, CDR2 FQGNSA. This CDR3 reads CASSRIARGYSYEQYF. CDR3 bases: TGTGCCAGCAGCAGAATCGCCAGGGGATACTCCTACGAGCAGTACTTC. The whole variable domain, filled in from reference TRBV7-2 and TRBJ2-7, reads GAGVSQSPSNKVTEKGKDVELRCDPISGHTALYWYRQSLGQGLEFLIYFQGNSAPDKSGLPSDRFSAERTGGSVSTLTIQRTQQEDSAVYLCASSRIARGYSYEQYFGPGTRLTVT.

The chain is built from TRBV23-1 and TRBJ1-4, with 11 bases aligning to TRBD1. TRBV23-1 is placed among ORFs of uncertain function. The junction had 14 bases not matched to a gene; V was cut back by 0 bases and J by 8 bases. This CDR3 region has 19 residues. CDR3 sequence: CASSQSADRGRAGGEKLFF. CDR3 bases: TGCGCCAGCAGTCAATCTGCGGACAGGGGGCGCGCCGGGGGAGAAAAACTGTTTTTT.

The gene calls are TRBV6-1 and TRBJ2-7; D perhaps matches TRBD1 (5 bases). The length of the CDR3 is 14 residues. Germline V lookup: CDR1 MNHNS, CDR2 SASEGT. V gave up 6 bases and J gave up 6 bases, with 18 bases separating them. For the CDR3, the DNA is TGTGCCAGCAGACCCCAGACCCTTAGGGGCGAGCAGTACTTC. This translates into CASRPQTLRGEQYF.

This chain joins TRBV6-5 and TRBJ2-7, with D perhaps matching TRBD1 or TRBD2 (5 bases each). This CDR3 is built from 14 residues. Germline V lookup: CDR1 MNHEY, CDR2 SVGAGI. Trimming removed 8 bases from V and 7 bases from J, with 21 bases in between. The CDR3 spells CASRSGALGEEQYF. For the CDR3, the DNA is TGTGCCAGCCGGTCCGGGGCCCTCGGGGAGGAGCAGTACTTC.

This sequence joins TRBV7-2 and TRBJ1-3; D remains ambiguous. V was clipped by 1 base and J by 4 bases, with 17 bases between them. The CDR3 is 17 residues long. CDR1 is SGHTA and CDR2 is FQGNSA in the germline V gene. The CDR3, as DNA: TGTGCCAGCAGCTTAGTTTCCCCGGGCAGGAGCGGAAACACCATATATTTT. Translated: CASSLVSPGRSGNTIYF.

V usage is TRBV14 and J usage is TRBJ2-7; 8 bases are shared with TRBD1. V lost 1 base, J lost 3 bases, and 5 bases stayed unmatched. This CDR3 comprises 15 residues. Germline-derived CDR1 and CDR2 are SGHDN and FVKESK. CDR3 amino acids: CASSQGRGPYYEQYF. CDR3 bases: TGTGCCAGCAGCCAAGGCAGGGGGCCCTACTACGAGCAGTACTTC.

V usage is TRBV28 and J usage is TRBJ2-5; the D gene could be TRBD1 or TRBD2 (6 bases each). Deletions cut 1 base from V and 5 bases from J, with 11 bases between. This CDR3 is built from 14 residues. Per the germline V gene, CDR1 is MDHEN and CDR2 is SYDVKM. The CDR3: CASSLLGAGETQYF. CDR3 coding DNA: TGTGCCAGCAGTTTATTGGGGGCGGGGGAGACCCAGTACTTC.

About this clone itself: Different DNA sequences within this sample yield the same CDR3. V is TRBV20-1 and J is TRBJ2-7, with D unclear. Germline CDR1 is DFQATT and CDR2 is SNEGSKA (reference sequence). This CDR3 has 11 amino acids. The ends were cut back, 5 bases at V and 0 bases at J, with 5 bases in the middle. Here the CDR3 DNA reads TGCAGTGCTCTGACCTCCTACGAGCAGTACTTC. Its protein is CSALTSYEQYF.

The chain couples TRBV18 to TRBJ1-1; D unresolved. The V gene's germline CDR1 is KGHSH and CDR2 LQKENI. V was pared by 0 bases and J by 1 base, with 9 bases between. The CDR3 consists of 15 residues. This CDR3 reads CASSPPAGANTEAFF. CDR3 sequence (DNA): TGTGCCAGCTCACCACCGGCAGGAGCGAACACTGAAGCTTTCTTT.

CDR3 region: CASSALVGGTGELFF. The CDR3 region has the DNA TGTGCCAGCAGCGCGTTGGTGGGGGGCACCGGGGAGCTGTTTTTT. J is TRBJ2-2 and V is TRBV9, with TRBD2 as a possible D gene (6 bases). Germline CDR1 SGDLS, CDR2 YYNGEE. The ends were cut back, 3 bases at V and 4 bases at J, with 13 bases in the middle. The CDR3 runs 15 residues.

The sample holds one count of this clone. V usage is TRBV5-8 and J usage is TRBJ2-5, with 8 bases that match TRBD2. This CDR3 has 16 amino acids. CDR1 and CDR2 (germline): SGHTS, YDEGEE. The V and J ends lost 4 bases and 1 base, in that order; junction bases with no gene match: 9. The CDR3 DNA follows: TGTGCCAGCAGCCCACCCCCGGGGGGGTCCCAAGAGACCCAGTACTTC. It encodes CASSPPPGGSQETQYF.

V and J are TRBV5-1 and TRBJ2-3, with a weak D call TRBD2 (5 bases). V dropped 0 bases and J dropped 2 bases, with 13 bases sitting between them. The CDR3 loop spans 16 amino acids. Germline V gene lookup returns CDR1 SGHRS and CDR2 YFSETQ. As DNA, the CDR3 is TGCGCCAGCAGCTTGGGACTCGGACTCCACACAGATACGCAGTATTTT. Its protein product is CASSLGLGLHTDTQYF.

The rearrangement joins TRBV27 to TRBJ2-3, with 11 positions matching TRBD1. This CDR3 spans 16 amino acids. Germline loops: CDR1 MNHEY, CDR2 SMNVEV (reference sequence). J lost 3 bases, V lost 5 bases, and 7 bases had no gene match. The CDR3 nucleotides are TGTGCCAGCAGTCCAGGACAGGGGGCAGTAACAGATACGCAGTATTTT. Translation: CASSPGQGAVTDTQYF.

This clone was detected a few times. The V and J genes are TRBV28 and TRBJ1-2; the D is unclear. Trimming left V 5 bases short and J 4 bases short, with 11 bases between. The CDR3 runs 13 residues. CDR1 and CDR2 from the germline V gene are MDHEN and SYDVKM. The CDR3 sequence: CASSIQLRYGYTF. The DNA for the CDR3 is TGTGCCAGCAGTATTCAGTTGCGCTATGGCTACACCTTC.

This rearrangement joins TRBV7-9 to TRBJ2-2, with 7 bases lining up with TRBD1. There are 14 residues in the CDR3. Germline lookup yields CDR1 SEHNR and CDR2 FQNEAQ (reference sequence). The trim removed 7 bases at V and 6 bases at J, leaving 8 bases unmatched. The CDR3 nucleotides are TGTGCCAGCACCGCCGACAGGGTCCCCGGGGAGCTGTTTTTT. Amino acid sequence: CASTADRVPGELFF.

As for this clone: Distinct nucleotide sequences in the sample also encode this CDR3. The J gene is TRBJ2-1, the V gene TRBV6-1; unclear D gene. This CDR3 is 12 amino acids long. V lost 4 bases and J 4 bases, leaving 5 bases between the germline ends. Germline CDR1 and CDR2: MNHNS and SASEGT. In DNA, the CDR3 is TGTGCCAGCAGTGCACAGTACAATGAGCAGTTCTTC. Residues: CASSAQYNEQFF.

This chain links TRBV12-5 with TRBJ2-7; maybe TRBD2 (6 bases). CDR3 length equals 13 residues. Trimming pared 7 bases from V and 7 bases from J, leaving 17 bases between. Germline values: CDR1 LGHNT, CDR2 FRNRAP. CDR3 coding DNA: TGTGCTAGTGATAAGGATTTGGCGGGAGAGCAGTACTTC. Translating it yields CASDKDLAGEQYF.

The chain uses TRBV7-8 and TRBJ2-1; 7 positions agree with TRBD2. There are 17 residues in the CDR3. V shed 4 bases, J shed 7 bases, and the junction held 16 bases outside the gene matches. Looked up from germline, CDR1 is SGHVS and CDR2 is FQNEAQ. CDR3: CASSSLKMGRERNEQFF. CDR3 DNA: TGTGCCAGCAGCTCCCTCAAGATGGGGCGGGAGCGGAATGAGCAGTTCTTC.

The rearrangement uses TRBV7-2 and TRBJ2-1, with 10 bases matching TRBD2. Trimming took 8 bases from V and 4 from J; bases not matched to a gene: 8. In germline, CDR1 is SGHTA, CDR2 FQGNSA. This CDR3 comprises 15 residues. CDR3 bases: TGTGCCAGCTGCCGAACTAGCGGGACTTACAATGAGCAGTTCTTC. Residues: CASCRTSGTYNEQFF.

The chain links TRBV7-9 to TRBJ2-7; possibly TRBD2 for D (5 bases). In germline, CDR1 is SEHNR, CDR2 FQNEAQ (reference sequence). The CDR3 runs to 15 residues. The V and J ends lost 2 bases and 2 bases respectively, with 13 bases between them. The CDR3 region has the DNA TGTGCCAGCAGCTTAATGGCTGCTAGCCCCTACGAGCAGTACTTC. Translation: CASSLMAASPYEQYF.

This sequence joins TRBV6-1 and TRBJ1-1; unclear D gene. Trimming stripped 2 bases from V and 4 bases from J, with 17 bases between. CDR1 MNHNS and CDR2 SASEGT come from the germline V gene. The CDR3 totals 16 residues. The CDR3 nucleotides read TGTGCCAGCAGTGAACCCGGTACGGGGATCTTCACTGAAGCTTTCTTT. Translated: CASSEPGTGIFTEAFF.

J is TRBJ2-7 and V is TRBV29-1, with 8 positions matching TRBD1. V was clipped by 4 bases and J by 5 bases; unmatched bases: 4. The CDR3 contains 12 residues. Per germline, CDR1 SQVTM and CDR2 ANQGSEA. The CDR3 sequence is CSVGTGIHEQYF. Here the CDR3 DNA reads TGCAGCGTTGGGACAGGGATCCACGAGCAGTACTTC.

J is TRBJ1-4 and V is TRBV18; weak D call: TRBD1 (6 bases). This CDR3 has 16 amino acids. Trimming took off 5 bases at V and 0 bases at J, with 13 bases between the two ends. Germline-derived CDR1 and CDR2 are KGHSH and LQKENI. CDR3 bases: TGTGCCAGCTCAACCGGACAGACTGCAACTAATGAAAAACTGTTTTTT. Translation gives CASSTGQTATNEKLFF.

The V and J genes are TRBV2 and TRBJ2-5; 7 nucleotides agree with TRBD1. The CDR3 extends over 14 amino acids. The germline CDR1 and CDR2 sequences are SNHLY and FYNNEI. The trim removed 6 bases at V and 3 bases at J, leaving 7 bases unmatched. The CDR3, as DNA: TGTGCCAGCAGCGGAACGACAGGGAAAGAGACCCAGTACTTC. It yields the protein CASSGTTGKETQYF. The full variable domain, its missing parts supplied by reference TRBV2 and TRBJ2-5, is EPEVTQTPSHQVTQMGQEVILRCVPISNHLYFYWYRQILGQKVEFLVSFYNNEISEKSEIFDDQFSVERPDGSNFTLKIRSTKLEDSAMYFCASSGTTGKETQYFGPGTRLLVL.

The chain recombines TRBV9 with TRBJ2-7; maybe TRBD1 (5 bases). The CDR3 has 13 residues. Trimming pared 3 bases from V and 2 bases from J, leaving 9 bases between. Germline CDR1 and CDR2: SGDLS and YYNGEE. CDR3 in amino acids: CASSAGITYEQYF. CDR3 bases: TGTGCCAGCAGCGCAGGGATCACCTACGAGCAGTACTTC.

The chain recombines TRBV29-1 with TRBJ1-2; D not resolved. The germline V gene encodes CDR1 SQVTM and CDR2 ANQGSEA. The CDR3 length is 13 residues. V lost 3 bases to trimming and J lost 7 bases, with 15 bases between them. CDR3: CSVDGLSLGGYTF. The CDR3 DNA follows: TGCAGCGTTGATGGGTTAAGCCTCGGTGGCTACACCTTC.

This clone is a singleton in its sample. The CDR3 is CASSPDGYNEQFF. In DNA, the CDR3 is TGTGCCAGCAGTCCCGACGGATACAATGAGCAGTTCTTC. V usage is TRBV6-5 and J usage is TRBJ2-1; D call uncertain. V was clipped by 5 bases and J by 4 bases, with 9 bases between them. The CDR3 is made up of 13 amino acids. CDR1 MNHEY and CDR2 SVGAGI come from the germline V gene.

The chain carries TRBV11-3 and TRBJ2-1; TRBD2 agrees at 8 bases. The junction had 6 bases not matched to a gene; V was cut back by 4 bases and J by 4 bases. Per germline, CDR1 SGHNT and CDR2 YENEEA. The CDR3 totals 15 residues. For the CDR3, the DNA is TGTGCCAGCAGCTCGAGCGGGAGTTGGTACAATGAGCAGTTCTTC. Protein sequence: CASSSSGSWYNEQFF.